The 2 T cell receptor beta chains given below trace back to one sample, sequenced in a study of T cell changes during pregnancy in multiple sclerosis. The assay was immunoSEQ multiplex PCR, and TCRdb's table has in-frame clones only and misses some. Here the sample spans approximately 68,000 clones, 90% to 95% being singletons. The sample in question was peripheral blood, obtained in the third trimester of pregnancy. The receptors come from a female donor in good health, enrolled as a control in a pregnancy study.

The chain has TRBV6-1 and TRBJ1-5; TRBD1 is a possible D gene (5 bases). The CDR3 is made up of 14 amino acids. V lost 8 bases and J lost 3, with 14 bases in between. Germline CDR1 and CDR2: MNHNS and SASEGT. The CDR3 protein is CASSGQNFNQPQHF. The CDR3 DNA follows: TGTGCCAGCTCAGGGCAAAATTTCAATCAGCCCCAGCATTTT.

The gene calls are TRBV28 and TRBJ1-5; 8 bases fit TRBD1. V shed 6 bases and J 3 bases; nucleotides not matched to a gene: 1. CDR3 length: 13 residues. CDR1 is MDHEN and CDR2 is SYDVKM in the germline V gene. CDR3 nucleotides: TGTGCCAGCAGGACAGGGGTCAATCAGCCCCAGCATTTT. This translates into CASRTGVNQPQHF.